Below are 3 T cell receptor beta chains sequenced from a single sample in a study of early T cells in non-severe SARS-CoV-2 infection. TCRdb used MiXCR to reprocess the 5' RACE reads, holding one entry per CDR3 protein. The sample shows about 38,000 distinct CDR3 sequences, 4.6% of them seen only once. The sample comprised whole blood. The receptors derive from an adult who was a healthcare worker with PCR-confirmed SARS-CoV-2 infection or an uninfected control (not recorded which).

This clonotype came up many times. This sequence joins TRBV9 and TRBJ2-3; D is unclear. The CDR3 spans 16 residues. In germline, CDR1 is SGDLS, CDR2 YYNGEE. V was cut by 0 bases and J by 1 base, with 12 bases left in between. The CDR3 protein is CASSVAGALGTDTQYF. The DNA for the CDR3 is TGTGCCAGCAGCGTAGCTGGTGCCCTGGGCACAGATACGCAGTATTTT.

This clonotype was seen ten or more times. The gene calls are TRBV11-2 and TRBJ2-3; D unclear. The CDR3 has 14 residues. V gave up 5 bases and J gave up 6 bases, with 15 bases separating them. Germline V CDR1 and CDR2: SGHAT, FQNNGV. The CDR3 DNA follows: TGTGCCAGCAGCCTCCCTCAAACGGTGGATACGCAGTATTTT. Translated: CASSLPQTVDTQYF.

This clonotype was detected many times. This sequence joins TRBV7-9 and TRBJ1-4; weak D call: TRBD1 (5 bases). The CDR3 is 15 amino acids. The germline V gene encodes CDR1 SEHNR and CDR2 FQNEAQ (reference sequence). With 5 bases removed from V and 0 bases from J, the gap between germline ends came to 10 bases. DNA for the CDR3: TGTGCCAGCAGCCTCGACAGTACAACTAATGAAAAACTGTTTTTT. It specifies CASSLDSTTNEKLFF.